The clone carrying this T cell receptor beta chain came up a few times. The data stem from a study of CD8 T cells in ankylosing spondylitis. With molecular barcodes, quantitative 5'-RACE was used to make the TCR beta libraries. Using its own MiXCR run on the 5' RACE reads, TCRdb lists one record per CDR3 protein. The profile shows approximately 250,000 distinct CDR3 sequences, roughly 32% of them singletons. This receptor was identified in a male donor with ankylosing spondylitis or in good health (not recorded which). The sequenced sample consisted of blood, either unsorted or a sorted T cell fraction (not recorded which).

CDR3 sequence reads: CSALAGTGGDTEAFF. CDR3 sequence (DNA): TGCAGTGCTTTGGCCGGGACAGGAGGGGACACTGAAGCTTTCTTT. J is TRBJ1-1 and V is TRBV20-1, with 8 bases fitting TRBD1. The V and J ends lost 5 bases and 3 bases, in that order; junction bases with no gene match: 11. Germline values: CDR1 DFQATT, CDR2 SNEGSKA (reference sequence). CDR3 size: 15 residues.